This T cell receptor beta chain is drawn from a study of T cells in women clearing cervical HPV infection. Overall study context: HLA type could not be excluded as a confounder.

HPV was found by MY09/MY11 PCR and dot-blot genotyping. This CDR3 contains 16 residues. Unmatched junction bases numbered 7, after V lost 2 bases and J lost 4 bases. Germline V gene sequence: CDR1 MDHEN, CDR2 SYDVKM. Regarding the study as a whole: Repertoire richness, not evenness, was significantly elevated in CIN3+ cases versus controls.

Genomic DNA, averaging roughly 1,200 ng per sample, yielded TCR beta CDR3 via immunoSEQ. Method: immunoSEQ multiplex PCR; TCRdb's copy keeps in-frame clones and lacks some. The sample's table shows tens of thousands of clones. About this clone itself: No antigen is known for it. The read stops 3 residues short of the end of the CDR3; the missing end is completed from the germline J gene.

The receptor comes from a woman aged 18-70 years with a cervical HPV16 infection that either progressed to CIN3+ or cleared (not recorded which). Sequenced material: blood buffy coat. This chain connects TRBV28 to TRBJ2-1; 8 positions match TRBD2. The CDR3 reads CASSLISSGVYNEQFF. The sequenced part of the CDR3 DNA is TGTGCCAGCAGTTTAATTAGTAGCGGGGTTTACAATGAG.